This T cell receptor (beta chain) was identified during a study of cytomegalovirus exposure and HLA in healthy donors. The PCR was carried out with 60 Vbeta primers and 13 Jbeta primers. The repertoire was sequenced with immunoSEQ multiplex PCR; TCRdb's copy has only in-frame clones and lacks some. The sample gives roughly 190,000 clones, roughly four fifths of which show up once; approximately 2% is in the top ten. The germline V gene encodes CDR1 SGHTA and CDR2 FQGNSA. V lost 5 bases and J lost 2; bases outside the gene matches: 5. The length of the CDR3 is 15 residues. V and J are TRBV7-2 and TRBJ2-7; 11 bases match TRBD2. The sequence came from a woman in her thirties in good health and CMV-seropositive. The source material was PBMCs. The CDR3 sequence: CASSEGTSGPYEQYF. In DNA, the CDR3 is TGTGCCAGCAGCGAAGGGACTAGCGGTCCCTACGAGCAGTACTTC.